One sample yielded the 15 T cell receptor beta chains listed below, sequenced in a study of blood T cell repertoires in COVID-19. Produced via immunoSEQ multiplex PCR; TCRdb's table is partial and in-frame only. The sample comprises some 120,000 clones, 85% to 90% of which are singletons, and approximately 0.81% rests with the top ten. Sequencing input: peripheral blood. The receptors were gathered from a woman aged 45-60 years with active or convalescent COVID-19.

The chain joins TRBV28 to TRBJ1-2; TRBD1 might be the D (6 bases). The CDR3 is 13 amino acids. Germline V gives CDR1 MDHEN, CDR2 SYDVKM. Trimming removed 6 bases at V and 4 bases at J, with 12 bases between. As DNA, the CDR3 is TGTGCCAGCAGCATCCAGGGGTTCTATGGCTACACCTTC. It yields the protein CASSIQGFYGYTF.

J is TRBJ1-3 and V is TRBV9; 7 nucleotides line up with TRBD1. This CDR3 has 16 amino acids. Germline CDR1 and CDR2: SGDLS and YYNGEE. With V trimmed by 4 bases and J by 2 bases, 9 bases remained unmatched. This chain's CDR3 is CASSFKLDRAGNTIYF. CDR3 coding DNA: TGTGCCAGCAGCTTCAAACTCGACAGGGCTGGAAACACCATATATTTT.

The rearrangement uses TRBV27 and TRBJ2-2; tentatively, D is TRBD2 (5 bases). The V and J ends lost 2 bases and 9 bases respectively, with 10 bases between them. This CDR3 contains 13 residues. Germline CDR1 is MNHEY and CDR2 is SMNVEV (reference sequence). The CDR3, as DNA: TGTGCCAGCAGTTTAAGGCTAGCAAGGGAGCTGTTTTTT. Residues: CASSLRLARELFF.

The rearrangement joins TRBV29-1 to TRBJ1-3; the D gene is possibly TRBD1 (5 bases). The CDR3 covers 14 residues. V was shortened by 4 bases and J by 3 bases, with 13 bases between the two germline ends. Per germline, CDR1 SQVTM and CDR2 ANQGSEA. CDR3 coding DNA: TGCAGCGTTGCGGGGGGAGTAGGTGGAAACACCATATATTTT. Translating it yields CSVAGGVGGNTIYF.

The chain uses TRBV28 and TRBJ2-1; D is uncertain. The CDR3 length is 13 residues. Germline-derived CDR1 and CDR2 are MDHEN and SYDVKM. V lost 6 bases to trimming and J lost 0 bases, with 6 bases between them. The CDR3 DNA sequence: TGTGCCAGCAGAACTTCCTCCTACAATGAGCAGTTCTTC. Its translation: CASRTSSYNEQFF.

The chain links TRBV7-9 to TRBJ2-7; a weak D match, TRBD1 (6 bases). The CDR3 sequence is 17 residues long. CDR1 and CDR2 (germline): SEHNR, FQNEAQ (reference sequence). V shed 4 bases and J shed 1 base, with 20 bases lying between them. CDR3 in amino acids: CASSSTERSRGSYEQYF. CDR3 DNA: TGTGCCAGCAGCTCAACGGAGCGATCCAGGGGTTCCTACGAGCAGTACTTC.

This clone was recorded once. The rearrangement uses TRBV7-9 and TRBJ1-2, with D perhaps TRBD1 (5 bases). The CDR3 loop spans 14 amino acids. Looked up from germline, CDR1 is SEHNR and CDR2 is FQNEAQ (reference sequence). The ends were cut back, 4 bases at V and 5 bases at J, with 14 bases in the middle. The CDR3 nucleotides are TGTGCCAGCAGCTGGGGGGGAATTGGATATGGCTACACCTTC. Translation gives CASSWGGIGYGYTF.

This clone occurred a few times. The J gene is TRBJ2-7, the V gene TRBV30, with 10 nucleotides matching TRBD2. The V gene's germline CDR1 is GTSNPN and CDR2 SVGIG (reference sequence). J gave up 2 bases and V 0 bases, and 1 base lay outside the gene matches. The CDR3 runs to 14 residues. CDR3 in DNA: TGTGCCTGGAGTGTACTAGCGGGAACCTACGAGCAGTACTTC. The encoded protein is CAWSVLAGTYEQYF.

The V and J genes are TRBV18 and TRBJ2-7; 7 nucleotides line up with TRBD2. Germline V lookup: CDR1 KGHSH, CDR2 LQKENI. Trimming took 1 base from V and 5 from J; bases not matched to a gene: 8. The CDR3 runs to 15 residues. CDR3 bases: TGTGCCAGCTCACCACGCTCGCGGGAGATAAACGAGCAGTACTTC. Translated: CASSPRSREINEQYF.

V is TRBV5-4 and J is TRBJ2-7; 8 bases are shared with TRBD2. Germline CDR1 SGHNT, CDR2 YYREEE (reference sequence). With 3 bases clipped from V and 6 bases from J, the junction kept 11 bases outside the gene matches. The CDR3 spans 15 residues. CDR3 coding DNA: TGTGCCAGCAGCTGGCAGGGAGCGGGAGCTGGCGAGCAGTACTTC. Translation gives CASSWQGAGAGEQYF.

The chain recombines TRBV28 with TRBJ2-2; D gene uncertain. CDR1 is MDHEN, CDR2 SYDVKM, per germline. V lost 3 bases and J lost 0, with 11 bases in between. The CDR3 has 16 amino acids. In DNA, the CDR3 is TGTGCCAGCAGTTTGAGAGCAGGCGCGAACACCGGGGAGCTGTTTTTT. As protein: CASSLRAGANTGELFF.

This chain joins TRBV14 and TRBJ2-1; 10 bases line up with TRBD2. CDR1 is SGHDN, CDR2 FVKESK, per germline. V gave up 1 base and J gave up 4 bases; unmatched junction bases: 4. CDR3 length: 16 residues. For the CDR3, the DNA is TGTGCCAGCAGCCAAGTAGGACTAGCGGTTTACAATGAGCAGTTCTTC. Its translation: CASSQVGLAVYNEQFF.

This sequence joins TRBV19 and TRBJ2-5, with 9 nucleotides matching TRBD2. From germline, CDR1 is LNHDA and CDR2 SQIVND (reference sequence). Trimming cost V 7 bases and J 4 bases; bases outside gene matches: 10. The CDR3 length is 15 residues. In DNA form, the CDR3 reads TGTGCCAGTAACCTGGCGGGAGGGGTTGGAGAGACCCAGTACTTC. Amino acid sequence: CASNLAGGVGETQYF.

This sequence joins TRBV5-8 and TRBJ1-1; D unresolved. The germline V and J ends were trimmed by 1 base and 2 bases, with 6 bases remaining between them. The CDR3 has 13 residues. Germline CDR1 is SGHTS and CDR2 is YDEGEE. CDR3 DNA sequence: TGTGCCAGCAGCTTGACACCTAACACTGAAGCTTTCTTT. As protein: CASSLTPNTEAFF.

This clone was found once. This chain connects TRBV6-1 to TRBJ1-5; a weak D match, TRBD1 (5 bases). V lost 3 bases to trimming and J lost 3 bases, with 12 bases between them. CDR1 is MNHNS and CDR2 is SASEGT in the germline V gene. The CDR3 sequence is 15 residues long. CDR3 sequence: CASSDIRAPNQPQHF. CDR3 nucleotide sequence: TGTGCCAGCAGTGATATCAGGGCTCCCAATCAGCCCCAGCATTTT.